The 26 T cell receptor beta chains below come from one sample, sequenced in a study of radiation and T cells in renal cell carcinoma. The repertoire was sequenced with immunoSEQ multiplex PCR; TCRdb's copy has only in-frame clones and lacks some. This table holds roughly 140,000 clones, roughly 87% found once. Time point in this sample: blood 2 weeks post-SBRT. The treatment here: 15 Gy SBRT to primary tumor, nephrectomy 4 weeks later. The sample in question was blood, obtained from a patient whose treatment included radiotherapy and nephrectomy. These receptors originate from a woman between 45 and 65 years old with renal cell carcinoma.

CDR3 sequence: CASSLDRAVQFF. The CDR3 DNA sequence: TGTGCCAGCAGCTTAGACAGGGCTGTTCAGTTCTTC. This chain connects TRBV7-9 to TRBJ2-1; tentative D call: TRBD1 (6 bases). The length of the CDR3 is 12 residues. CDR1 SEHNR and CDR2 FQNEAQ come from the germline V gene (reference sequence). V was cut by 1 base and J by 13 bases, with 11 bases left in between.

The CDR3 coding sequence is TGTGTTGCGTTCCTTCATTATGGCTACACCTTC. Translation gives CVAFLHYGYTF. This chain links TRBV9 with TRBJ1-2; D gene unclear. Germline lookup yields CDR1 SGDLS and CDR2 YYNGEE. This CDR3 has 11 residues. The whole variable domain, remainder taken from reference TRBV9 and TRBJ1-2, is DSGVTQTPKHLITATGQRVTLRCSPRSGDLSVYWYQQSLDQGLQFLIQYYNGEERAKGNILERFSAQQFPDLHSELNLSSLELGDSALYFCVAFLHYGYTFGSGTRLTVV.

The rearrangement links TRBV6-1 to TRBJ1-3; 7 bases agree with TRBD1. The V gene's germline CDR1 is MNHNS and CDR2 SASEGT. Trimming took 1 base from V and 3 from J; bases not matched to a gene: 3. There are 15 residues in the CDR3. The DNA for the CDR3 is TGTGCCAGCAGTGAAGAACCAGGGGGTGGAAACACCATATATTTT. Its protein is CASSEEPGGGNTIYF.

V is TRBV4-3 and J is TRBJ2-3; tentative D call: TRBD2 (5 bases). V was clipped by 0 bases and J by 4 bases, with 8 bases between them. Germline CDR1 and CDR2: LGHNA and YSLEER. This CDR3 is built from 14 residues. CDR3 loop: CASSQELRADTQYF. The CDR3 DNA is TGCGCCAGCAGCCAAGAATTGCGGGCAGATACGCAGTATTTT.

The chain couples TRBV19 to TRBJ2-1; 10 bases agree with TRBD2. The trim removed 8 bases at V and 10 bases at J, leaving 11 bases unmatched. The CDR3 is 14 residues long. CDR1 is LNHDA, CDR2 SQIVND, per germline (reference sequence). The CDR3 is CASSRAGGIHEQFF. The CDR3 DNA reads TGTGCCAGTTCCCGAGCGGGGGGGATACACGAGCAGTTCTTC.

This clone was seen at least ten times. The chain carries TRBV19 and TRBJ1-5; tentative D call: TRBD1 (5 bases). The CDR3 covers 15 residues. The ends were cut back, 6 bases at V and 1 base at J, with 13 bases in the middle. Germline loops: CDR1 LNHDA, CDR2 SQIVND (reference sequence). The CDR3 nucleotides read TGTGCCAGTAGCTACACAGGTGGGAGCAATCAGCCCCAGCATTTT. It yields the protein CASSYTGGSNQPQHF.

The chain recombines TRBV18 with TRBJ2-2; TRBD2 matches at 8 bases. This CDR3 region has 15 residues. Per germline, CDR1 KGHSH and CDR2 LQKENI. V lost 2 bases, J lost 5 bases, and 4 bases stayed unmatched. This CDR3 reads CASSPAGTSTGELFF. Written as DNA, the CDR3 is TGTGCCAGCTCACCAGCCGGGACTAGTACCGGGGAGCTGTTTTTT.

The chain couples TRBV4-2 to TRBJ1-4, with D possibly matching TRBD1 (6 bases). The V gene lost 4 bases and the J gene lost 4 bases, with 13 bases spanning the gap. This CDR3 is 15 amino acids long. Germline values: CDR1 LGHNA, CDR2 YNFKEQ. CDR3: CASSREGVGNEKLFF. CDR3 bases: TGTGCCAGCAGCCGCGAGGGGGTGGGTAATGAAAAACTGTTTTTT.

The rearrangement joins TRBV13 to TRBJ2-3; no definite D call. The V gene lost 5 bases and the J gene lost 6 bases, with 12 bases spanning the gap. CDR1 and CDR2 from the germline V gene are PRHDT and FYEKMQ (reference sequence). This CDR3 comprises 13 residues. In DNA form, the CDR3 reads TGTGCCAGCAGCCAAATCGGGCCGGATACGCAGTATTTT. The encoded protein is CASSQIGPDTQYF.

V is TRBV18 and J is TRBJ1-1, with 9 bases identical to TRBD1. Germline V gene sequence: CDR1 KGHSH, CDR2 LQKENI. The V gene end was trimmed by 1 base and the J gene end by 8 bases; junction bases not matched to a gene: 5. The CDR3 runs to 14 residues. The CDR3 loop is CASSPQGQGFEAFF. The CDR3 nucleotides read TGTGCCAGCTCACCACAGGGACAGGGTTTCGAAGCTTTCTTT. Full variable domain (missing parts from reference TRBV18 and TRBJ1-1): NAGVMQNPRHLVRRRGQEARLRCSPMKGHSHVYWYRQLPEEGLKFMVYLQKENIIDESGMPKERFSAEFPKEGPSILRIQQVVRGDSAAYFCASSPQGQGFEAFFGQGTRLTVV.

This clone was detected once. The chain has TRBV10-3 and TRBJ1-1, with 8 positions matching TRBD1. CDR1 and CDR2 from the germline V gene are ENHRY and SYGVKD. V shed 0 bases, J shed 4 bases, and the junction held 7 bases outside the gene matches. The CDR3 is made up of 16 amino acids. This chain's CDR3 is CAISESGRGQGTEAFF. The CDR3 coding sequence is TGTGCCATCAGTGAGTCTGGCAGGGGGCAGGGCACTGAAGCTTTCTTT.

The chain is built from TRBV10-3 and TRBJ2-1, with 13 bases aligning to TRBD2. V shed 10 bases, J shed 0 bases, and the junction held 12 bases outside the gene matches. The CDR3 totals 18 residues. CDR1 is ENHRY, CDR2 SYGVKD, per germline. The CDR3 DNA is TGTGCCACCGAGAAGAGGACTAGCGGGGGTAGCTCCTACAATGAGCAGTTCTTC. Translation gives CATEKRTSGGSSYNEQFF.

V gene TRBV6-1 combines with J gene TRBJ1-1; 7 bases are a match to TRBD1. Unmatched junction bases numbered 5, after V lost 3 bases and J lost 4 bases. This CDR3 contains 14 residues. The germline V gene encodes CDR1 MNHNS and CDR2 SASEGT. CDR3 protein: CASSENRGLTEAFF. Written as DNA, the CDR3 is TGTGCCAGCAGTGAGAACAGGGGCCTCACTGAAGCTTTCTTT.

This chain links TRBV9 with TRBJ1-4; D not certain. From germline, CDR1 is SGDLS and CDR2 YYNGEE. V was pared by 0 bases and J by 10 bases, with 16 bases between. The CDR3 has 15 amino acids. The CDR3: CASSVDGAYSGKLFF. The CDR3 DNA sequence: TGTGCCAGCAGCGTAGATGGAGCCTATAGTGGAAAACTGTTTTTT. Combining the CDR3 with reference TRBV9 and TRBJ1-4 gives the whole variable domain DSGVTQTPKHLITATGQRVTLRCSPRSGDLSVYWYQQSLDQGLQFLIQYYNGEERAKGNILERFSAQQFPDLHSELNLSSLELGDSALYFCASSVDGAYSGKLFFGSGTQLSVL.

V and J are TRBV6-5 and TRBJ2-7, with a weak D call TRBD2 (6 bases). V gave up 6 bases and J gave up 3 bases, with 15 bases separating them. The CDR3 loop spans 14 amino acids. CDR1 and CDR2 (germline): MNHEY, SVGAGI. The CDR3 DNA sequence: TGTGCCAGCAGACGGACCGGGAGTTACTACGAGCAGTACTTC. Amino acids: CASRRTGSYYEQYF.

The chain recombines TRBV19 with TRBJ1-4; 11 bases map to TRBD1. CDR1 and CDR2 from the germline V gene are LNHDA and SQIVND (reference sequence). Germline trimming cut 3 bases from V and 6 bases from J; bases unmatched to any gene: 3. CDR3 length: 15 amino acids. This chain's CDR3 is CASSIRTGGDEKLFF. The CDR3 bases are TGTGCCAGTAGTATCCGGACAGGGGGCGATGAAAAACTGTTTTTT.

CDR3 coding DNA: TGTGCCACTGGTCGCAATCACCCGGGGGAAAAACTGTTTTTT. This translates into CATGRNHPGEKLFF. V gene TRBV19 combines with J gene TRBJ1-4, with unresolved D. The germline CDR1 and CDR2 sequences are LNHDA and SQIVND (reference sequence). The CDR3 runs to 14 residues. V was shortened by 10 bases and J by 8 bases, with 20 bases between the two germline ends.

Here the CDR3 reads CASNLRQLQGSSTDTQYF. As DNA, the CDR3 is TGTGCCAGCAACCTCCGCCAGCTCCAGGGAAGTAGCACAGATACGCAGTATTTT. The rearrangement joins TRBV2 to TRBJ2-3; D possibly corresponds to TRBD1 (5 bases). CDR3 length: 18 amino acids. V lost 7 bases to trimming and J lost 0 bases, with 23 bases between them. From germline, CDR1 is SNHLY and CDR2 FYNNEI. Full variable domain (missing parts from reference TRBV2 and TRBJ2-3): EPEVTQTPSHQVTQMGQEVILRCVPISNHLYFYWYRQILGQKVEFLVSFYNNEISEKSEIFDDQFSVERPDGSNFTLKIRSTKLEDSAMYFCASNLRQLQGSSTDTQYFGPGTRLTVL.

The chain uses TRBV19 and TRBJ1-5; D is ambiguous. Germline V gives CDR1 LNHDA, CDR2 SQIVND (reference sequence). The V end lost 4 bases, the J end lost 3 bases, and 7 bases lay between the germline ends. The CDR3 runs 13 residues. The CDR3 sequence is CASSTTVNQPQHF. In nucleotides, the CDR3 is TGTGCCAGTAGTACCACGGTCAATCAGCCCCAGCATTTT. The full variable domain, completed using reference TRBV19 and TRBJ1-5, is DGGITQSPKYLFRKEGQNVTLSCEQNLNHDAMYWYRQDPGQGLRLIYYSQIVNDFQKGDIAEGYSVSREKKESFPLTVTSAQKNPTAFYLCASSTTVNQPQHFGDGTRLSIL.

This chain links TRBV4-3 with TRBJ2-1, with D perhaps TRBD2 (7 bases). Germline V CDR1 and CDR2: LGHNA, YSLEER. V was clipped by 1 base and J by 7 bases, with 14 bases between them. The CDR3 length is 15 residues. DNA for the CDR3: TGCGCCAGCAGCCAAGTGGGTGGGGGGGCAAATGAGCAGTTCTTC. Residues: CASSQVGGGANEQFF.

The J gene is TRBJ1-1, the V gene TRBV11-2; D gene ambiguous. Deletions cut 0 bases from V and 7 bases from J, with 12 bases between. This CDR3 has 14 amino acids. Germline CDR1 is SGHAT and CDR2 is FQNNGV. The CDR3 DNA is TGTGCCAGCAGCTTAGAGGAGATGGCCGGTGAAGCTTTCTTT. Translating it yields CASSLEEMAGEAFF.

CDR3 nucleotide sequence: TGTGCCACCAGCAGAGATAAGGCGATCTCTGGAAACACCATATATTTT. This sequence encodes CATSRDKAISGNTIYF. J is TRBJ1-3 and V is TRBV15, with D unclear. Trimming took 0 bases from V and 0 from J, leaving 9 bases between them. This CDR3 comprises 16 residues. CDR1 LNHNV and CDR2 YYDKDF come from the germline V gene (reference sequence).

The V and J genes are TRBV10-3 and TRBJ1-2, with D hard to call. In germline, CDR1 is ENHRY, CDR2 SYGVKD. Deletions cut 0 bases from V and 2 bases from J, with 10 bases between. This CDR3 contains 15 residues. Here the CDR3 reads CAISESIAGNYGYTF. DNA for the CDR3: TGTGCCATCAGTGAGTCAATCGCAGGAAACTATGGCTACACCTTC.

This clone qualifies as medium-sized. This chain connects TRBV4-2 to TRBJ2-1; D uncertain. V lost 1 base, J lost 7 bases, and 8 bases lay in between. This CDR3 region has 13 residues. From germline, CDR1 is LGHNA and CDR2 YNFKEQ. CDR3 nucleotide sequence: TGTGCCAGCAGCCAAGCTCCCGTGAATGAGCAGTTCTTC. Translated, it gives CASSQAPVNEQFF.

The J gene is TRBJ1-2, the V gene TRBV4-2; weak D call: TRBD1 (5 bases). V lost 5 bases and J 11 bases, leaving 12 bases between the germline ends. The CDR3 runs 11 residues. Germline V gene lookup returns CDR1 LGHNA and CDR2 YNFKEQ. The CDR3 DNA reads TGTGCCAGCAGCAAGGAGGGGTGGTACACCTTC. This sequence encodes CASSKEGWYTF.

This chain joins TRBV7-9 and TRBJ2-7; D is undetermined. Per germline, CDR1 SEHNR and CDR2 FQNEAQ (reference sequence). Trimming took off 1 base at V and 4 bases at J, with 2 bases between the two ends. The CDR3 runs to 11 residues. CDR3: CASSLEYEQYF. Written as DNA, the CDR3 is TGTGCCAGCAGCTTAGAGTACGAGCAGTACTTC.